This T cell receptor beta chain was captured in a study of blood T cell repertoires in COVID-19. V shed 2 bases, J shed 0 bases, and the junction held 6 bases outside the gene matches. This CDR3 is built from 17 residues. Germline lookup yields CDR1 SGHTA and CDR2 FQGNSA. The protocol was immunoSEQ multiplex PCR, while the TCRdb copy is restricted to in-frame clones and leaves out a portion. The sample has approximately 330,000 clones; over 80% are singletons. V usage is TRBV7-2 and J usage is TRBJ2-7, with 11 bases aligning to TRBD2. Material for sequencing was peripheral blood. This TCR was sampled from a man aged 30 to 39 with COVID-19, enrolled during active disease. In DNA, the CDR3 is TGTGCCAGCAGCTTAACGACTAGCGGGACCGTCTCCTACGAGCAGTACTTC. Translation gives CASSLTTSGTVSYEQYF.